The next 26 T cell receptor beta chains were all read from a single sample in a study of human T cells and chemical hapten exposure. TCRdb reprocessed the RACE reads with MiXCR, giving one entry per CDR3 protein. The table includes around 380,000 distinct CDR3 sequences, roughly 4.8% detected once. Stated time point: patch test 1, 2 weeks after DPC sensitization. The treatment denotes: therapeutic diphenylcyclopropenone sensitization with weekly scalp DPC. The source was whole blood, collected in connection with sensitization to the hapten diphenylcyclopropenone (DPC). The receptors were gathered from a woman aged 45 to 65 with alopecia areata. Some clones in this sample may be carry-over from other donors' samples.

The table lists this clonotype with many counts. The V and J genes are TRBV7-2 and TRBJ2-3; 14 bases line up with TRBD2. The germline CDR1 and CDR2 sequences are SGHTA and FQGNSA. The CDR3 extends over 18 amino acids. Germline trimming cut 5 bases from V and 6 bases from J; bases unmatched to any gene: 13. The CDR3 loop is CASSQGLAGVRAWDTQYF. The CDR3 nucleotides are TGTGCCAGCAGCCAGGGACTAGCGGGGGTGCGCGCGTGGGATACGCAGTATTTT.

The gene calls are TRBV12-3 or TRBV12-4 and TRBJ2-3; TRBD2 matches at 8 bases. This CDR3 spans 15 amino acids. Germline trimming cut 4 bases from V and 3 bases from J; bases unmatched to any gene: 6. Written as DNA, the CDR3 is TGTGCCAGCAGTTCCGGACTAGCAAGTACAGATACGCAGTATTTT. Translating gives CASSSGLASTDTQYF.

This clonotype occurred many times. The J gene is TRBJ1-3, the V gene TRBV5-1; D may be TRBD1 (6 bases). V lost 1 base and J lost 3, with 8 bases in between. CDR1 and CDR2 from the germline V gene are SGHRS and YFSETQ. This CDR3 has 14 amino acids. The CDR3 bases are TGCGCCAGCAGCTTGAAAGGGGGTGGAAACACCATATATTTT. Translation gives CASSLKGGGNTIYF.

This clonotype was detected many times. The V gene is TRBV24-1, the J gene TRBJ2-1; 8 bases match TRBD1. This CDR3 is 15 amino acids long. With V trimmed by 1 base and J by 9 bases, 7 bases remained unmatched. CDR1 KGHDR and CDR2 SFDVKD come from the germline V gene. The CDR3 spells CATSDLPDRGIEQFF. DNA of the CDR3: TGTGCCACCAGTGATTTACCAGACAGGGGAATTGAGCAGTTCTTC.

The rearrangement joins TRBV9 to TRBJ2-1; D is possibly TRBD1 (6 bases). Germline V gene lookup returns CDR1 SGDLS and CDR2 YYNGEE. Trimming pared 0 bases from V and 7 bases from J, leaving 14 bases between. This CDR3 has 15 residues. The CDR3 bases are TGTGCCAGCAGCGTAGAGGGGGACGGGATAAATGAGCAGTTCTTC. Translating it yields CASSVEGDGINEQFF.

This clonotype occurred many times. J is TRBJ2-7 and V is TRBV29-1; D is ambiguous. CDR1 SQVTM and CDR2 ANQGSEA come from the germline V gene. Between the trimmed V and J ends, which lost 3 bases and 6 bases, there was a span of 15 bases. There are 13 residues in the CDR3. CDR3 sequence (DNA): TGCAGCGTTGAGGACCCCCGGGTGGGCGAGCAGTACTTC. Protein sequence: CSVEDPRVGEQYF.

This clonotype was counted at least ten times. The chain uses TRBV30 and TRBJ1-5, with D possibly matching TRBD1 (5 bases). CDR1 and CDR2 (germline): GTSNPN, SVGIG (reference sequence). There are 14 residues in the CDR3. Trimming left V 7 bases short and J 5 bases short, with 18 bases between. CDR3 in amino acids: CAYGDGGPYQPQHF. The CDR3 coding sequence is TGTGCCTATGGAGATGGGGGACCCTATCAGCCCCAGCATTTT.

This clonotype showed up many times. The chain uses TRBV6-2 or TRBV6-3 and TRBJ1-6, with D unclear. The CDR3 runs to 14 residues. Germline CDR1 and CDR2: MNHEY and SVGEGT. Trimming left V 4 bases short and J 9 bases short, with 13 bases between. The CDR3 loop is CASSSQFQGSPLHF. CDR3 nucleotide sequence: TGTGCCAGCAGTTCCCAATTTCAAGGTTCACCCCTCCACTTT.

This clonotype occurred a few times. This chain links TRBV7-6 with TRBJ1-4; a weak D match, TRBD1 (5 bases). The CDR3 runs to 16 residues. From germline, CDR1 is SGHVS and CDR2 FNYEAQ. V shed 2 bases and J shed 8 bases, with 18 bases lying between them. For the CDR3, the DNA is TGTGCCAGCAGCTTACCCCCCGGGACTGTGGGGGAAAAACTGTTTTTT. This sequence encodes CASSLPPGTVGEKLFF.

This clonotype occurred a few times. The rearrangement joins TRBV20-1 to TRBJ2-6, with D possibly being TRBD2 (5 bases). The CDR3 is made up of 15 amino acids. Germline CDR1 is DFQATT and CDR2 is SNEGSKA (reference sequence). V was shortened by 0 bases and J by 3 bases, with 9 bases between the two germline ends. The CDR3 bases are TGCAGTGCTAGAGATCCGAGGGTTGGGGCCAACGTCCTGACTTTC. Amino acids: CSARDPRVGANVLTF.

This clonotype was found many times. The chain uses TRBV24-1 and TRBJ1-1; D not resolved. This CDR3 is 18 amino acids long. Trimming left V 1 base short and J 4 bases short, with 21 bases between. Per the germline V gene, CDR1 is KGHDR and CDR2 is SFDVKD. The CDR3 loop reads CATSDFDPGQARPTEAFF. Here the CDR3 DNA reads TGTGCCACCAGTGATTTCGATCCCGGTCAGGCTCGACCCACTGAAGCTTTCTTT.

This clonotype was counted ten times or more. The rearrangement joins TRBV20-1 to TRBJ2-1, with TRBD2 matching 10 bases. The CDR3 runs to 15 residues. Per the germline V gene, CDR1 is DFQATT and CDR2 is SNEGSKA (reference sequence). The V segment lost 3 bases and the J segment 4 bases; nucleotides outside the gene matches: 6. CDR3 amino acids: CSARPGLAAYNEQFF. CDR3 bases: TGCAGTGCTAGGCCAGGACTAGCGGCGTACAATGAGCAGTTCTTC.

This clonotype was picked up many times. The V and J genes are TRBV27 and TRBJ2-2, with TRBD1 as a possible D gene (6 bases). V was trimmed by 6 bases and J by 2 bases, leaving 16 bases between them. The CDR3 contains 16 residues. Germline lookup yields CDR1 MNHEY and CDR2 SMNVEV (reference sequence). CDR3: CASRLGQNVNTGELFF. CDR3 coding DNA: TGTGCCAGCAGACTAGGACAGAACGTTAACACCGGGGAGCTGTTTTTT.

This clonotype was detected many times. This chain links TRBV6-1 with TRBJ2-5, with 10 bases fitting TRBD2. The CDR3 runs to 14 residues. Looked up from germline, CDR1 is MNHNS and CDR2 is SASEGT. With 11 bases clipped from V and 5 bases from J, the junction kept 11 bases outside the gene matches. CDR3 nucleotide sequence: TGTGCCGGGGCTGAAAATAGCGGGAGGGAGACCCAGTACTTC. Protein: CAGAENSGRETQYF.

This clonotype was recorded at least ten times. The J gene is TRBJ1-4, the V gene TRBV7-6; D gene ambiguous. The CDR3 has 15 amino acids. The ends were cut back, 1 base at V and 4 bases at J, with 10 bases in the middle. Germline CDR1 is SGHVS and CDR2 is FNYEAQ. The CDR3 loop reads CASSLGGSNNEKLFF. The CDR3 DNA reads as TGTGCCAGCAGCTTAGGAGGAAGTAATAATGAAAAACTGTTTTTT. Using reference TRBV7-6 and TRBJ1-4 for the parts outside the CDR3, the full variable domain is GAGVSQSPRYKVTKRGQDVALRCDPISGHVSLYWYRQALGQGPEFLTYFNYEAQQDKSGLPNDRFSAERPEGSISTLTIQRTEQRDSAMYRCASSLGGSNNEKLFFGSGTQLSVL.

This sequence joins TRBV5-4 and TRBJ2-5, with TRBD1 matching 7 bases. In germline, CDR1 is SGHNT, CDR2 YYREEE (reference sequence). This CDR3 contains 14 residues. The ends lost 0 bases at V and 6 bases at J; junction bases unmatched: 5. The CDR3 spells CASSLELQGQTQYF. CDR3 nucleotides: TGTGCCAGCAGCTTGGAGTTACAGGGGCAGACCCAGTACTTC.

This clonotype has ten or more counts. CDR3 amino acids: CSAPTFRGQTNEKLFF. DNA of the CDR3: TGCAGTGCCCCTACCTTCAGGGGGCAAACTAATGAAAAACTGTTTTTT. This sequence joins TRBV20-1 and TRBJ1-4; 8 bases are shared with TRBD1. The CDR3 contains 16 residues. Trimming cost V 6 bases and J 1 base; bases outside gene matches: 10. The germline gives CDR1 DFQATT, CDR2 SNEGSKA (reference sequence).

This clonotype was seen only a few times. The chain joins TRBV12-3 or TRBV12-4 to TRBJ1-1, with a weak D call TRBD1 (5 bases). V was clipped by 3 bases and J by 7 bases, with 9 bases between them. There are 12 residues in the CDR3. The CDR3 spells CASSFGGIEAFF. In DNA form, the CDR3 reads TGTGCCAGCAGTTTTGGGGGAATTGAAGCTTTCTTT.

In the case of this clonotype: Here the CDR3 omits its conserved ending phenylalanine or tryptophan, so a read error is the likely source. The chain combines TRBV2 with TRBJ1-1; unclear D gene. Germline CDR1 is SNHLY and CDR2 is FYNNEI. Trimming took off 7 bases at V and 3 bases at J, with 15 bases between the two ends. CDR3 size: 14 residues. CDR3 region: CASTIGREDTEAFS. In nucleotides, the CDR3 is TGTGCCAGCACTATTGGGAGGGAGGACACTGAAGCTTTCTCT.

This clonotype was counted only a few times. The V call is TRBV6-6, the J call TRBJ1-4, with D hard to call. The CDR3 length is 11 residues. Trimming cost V 5 bases and J 8 bases, with 6 bases left between them. Germline V CDR1 and CDR2: MNHNY, SVGAGI (reference sequence). CDR3 protein: CASSGMEKLFF. For the CDR3, the DNA is TGTGCCAGCAGTGGAATGGAAAAACTGTTTTTT.

In its sample, this clonotype was seen many times. The chain joins TRBV7-9 to TRBJ1-1; D perhaps matches TRBD1 (5 bases). Germline CDR1 SEHNR, CDR2 FQNEAQ (reference sequence). The V gene lost 5 bases and the J gene lost 5 bases, with 18 bases spanning the gap. This CDR3 has 15 residues. In DNA, the CDR3 is TGTGCCAGCAGCCCGAGTACCGGGGGGTGGACTGAAGCTTTCTTT. Residues: CASSPSTGGWTEAFF.

This clonotype has just a few counts. The V call is TRBV20-1, the J call TRBJ2-7; possible D gene TRBD2, 6 bases. This CDR3 is 14 amino acids long. Germline CDR1 and CDR2: DFQATT and SNEGSKA (reference sequence). V dropped 4 bases and J dropped 7 bases, with 20 bases sitting between them. The CDR3 loop reads CSATGRDGGNEQYF. Here the CDR3 DNA reads TGCAGTGCTACGGGGCGGGACGGGGGAAATGAGCAGTACTTC.

The chain carries TRBV7-3 and TRBJ1-6; no definite D call. Germline CDR1 SGHTA, CDR2 FQGTGA. The CDR3 is made up of 14 amino acids. Trimming pared 2 bases from V and 5 bases from J, leaving 7 bases between. The CDR3 protein is CASSLQLNNSPLHF. The DNA of the CDR3 is TGTGCCAGCAGCTTACAGCTGAATAATTCACCCCTCCACTTT.

This chain links TRBV3-1 with TRBJ2-7; 8 bases line up with TRBD1. The ends lost 1 base at V and 5 bases at J; junction bases unmatched: 7. Germline CDR1 reads LGHDT; CDR2 reads YNNKEL (reference sequence). The CDR3 length is 15 residues. CDR3 sequence reads: CASSQVAGGYNEQYF. The DNA of the CDR3 is TGTGCCAGCAGCCAAGTCGCAGGGGGCTACAACGAGCAGTACTTC.

This clonotype was picked up a small number of times. The chain is built from TRBV10-3 and TRBJ1-2, with 12 bases aligning to TRBD1. The length of the CDR3 is 15 residues. V shed 5 bases, J shed 6 bases, and the junction held 7 bases outside the gene matches. The germline V gene has CDR1 ENHRY and CDR2 SYGVKD. Here the CDR3 reads CAISSPGQGADGYTF. The CDR3 DNA follows: TGTGCCATCAGTTCTCCGGGACAGGGGGCTGATGGCTACACCTTC.

This clonotype has ten or more counts. The V gene is TRBV12-3 or TRBV12-4, the J gene TRBJ2-3, with 10 bases identical to TRBD1. Losses at the gene ends were 6 bases for V and 1 base for J; bases not matched to a gene: 7. This CDR3 is built from 16 residues. The chain's CDR3 is CASSLGQGEGTDTQYF. CDR3 in DNA: TGTGCCAGCAGCCTCGGACAGGGGGAGGGCACAGATACGCAGTATTTT.